A selection of T cell receptor beta chains follows, all from one sample in a study of cytomegalovirus exposure and HLA in healthy donors. Using immunoSEQ multiplex PCR, the repertoire was profiled, and TCRdb retains in-frame clones only, with some absent. The sample consists of 250,000 to 350,000 clones, just over 85% of them appearing once. The material sequenced was PBMCs. The receptors originated from a woman younger than 35 in good health and CMV-seronegative. Each CDR3 is given with its conserved first and last residue. The order of the fields is clone size, J gene, V gene, CDR3 protein. Expanded clones are given a class, and other clones once, few, many or no size at all.

>once|TRBJ2-1|TRBV4-2
CASSQLSGGLRNEQFF
>.|TRBJ2-1|TRBV27
CASGLRPGLAAYNEQFF
>.|TRBJ1-5|TRBV19
CASRRDGGYNQPQHF
>.|TRBJ2-7|TRBV9
CASSVDAGVLYEQYF
>.|TRBJ2-7|TRBV5-1
CASQTSVEQYF
>.|TRBJ1-1|TRBV9
CASSPGQGNTEAFF
>few|TRBJ2-7|TRBV2
CAGRGGTPTYEQYF
>.|TRBJ1-3|TRBV28
CASSLPGTRSGNTIYF
>.|TRBJ2-7|TRBV7-9
CASSLVGSAGGMQYF
>.|TRBJ2-5|TRBV11-2
CASSPPGGRPQYF
>.|TRBJ1-1|TRBV2
CASSSQWGGNTEAFF
>.|TRBJ2-7|TRBV5-1
CASSLQGDSSYEQYF
>.|TRBJ2-1|TRBV4-2
CASSQEEREGRNEQFF
>.|TRBJ2-2|TRBV6-1
CASSGTEDYTGELFF
>.|TRBJ1-2|TRBV30
CALQQGVDGYTF
>.|TRBJ2-3|TRBV4-1
CASSQDPWSGIPDTQYF
>few|TRBJ2-7|TRBV6-1
CASSERPSSYEQYF
>.|TRBJ2-1|TRBV5-6
CASSVDRESYNEQFF
>.|TRBJ1-5|TRBV15
CATSRGAGMGNQPQHF
>.|TRBJ1-2|TRBV5-1
CASSLDPGGNGYTF
>.|TRBJ2-1|TRBV11-1
CASSSRGPIFGNEQFF
>.|TRBJ2-7|TRBV19
CASSIRQGGHEQYF
>.|TRBJ2-5|TRBV6-5
CASSFSGSETQYF
>once|TRBJ2-7|TRBV5-1
CASSLGTNYEQYF
>.|TRBJ2-7|TRBV4-1
CASSQDQSRVYEQYF
>.|TRBJ2-1|TRBV5-1
CASSIGTGGGEQFF
>.|TRBJ1-5|TRBV7-8
CATQSDRLRVPQHF
>.|TRBJ1-1|TRBV4-2
CASSHSLIMNTEAFF
>.|TRBJ2-5|TRBV13
CASSLSREGHETQYF
>.|TRBJ2-5|TRBV5-1
CASSLAPAGASETQYF